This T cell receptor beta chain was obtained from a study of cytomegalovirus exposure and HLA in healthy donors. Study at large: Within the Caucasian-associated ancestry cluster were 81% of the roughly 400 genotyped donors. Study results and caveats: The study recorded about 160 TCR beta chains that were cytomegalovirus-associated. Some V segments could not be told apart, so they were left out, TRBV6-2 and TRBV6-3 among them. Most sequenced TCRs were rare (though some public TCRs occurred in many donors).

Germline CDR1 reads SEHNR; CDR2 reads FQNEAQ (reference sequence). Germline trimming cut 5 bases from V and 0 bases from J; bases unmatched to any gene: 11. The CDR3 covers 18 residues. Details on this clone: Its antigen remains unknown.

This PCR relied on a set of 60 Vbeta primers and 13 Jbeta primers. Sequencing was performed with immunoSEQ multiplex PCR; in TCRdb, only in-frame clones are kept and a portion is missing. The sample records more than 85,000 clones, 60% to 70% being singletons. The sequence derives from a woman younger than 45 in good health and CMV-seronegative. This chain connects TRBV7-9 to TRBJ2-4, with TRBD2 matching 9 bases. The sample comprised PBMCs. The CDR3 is CASSQGPLAGLAKNIQYF. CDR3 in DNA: TGTGCCAGCAGCCAGGGTCCACTAGCGGGCTTAGCCAAAAACATTCAGTACTTC. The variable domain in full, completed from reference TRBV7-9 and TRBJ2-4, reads DTGVSQNPRHKITKRGQNVTFRCDPISEHNRLYWYRQTLGQGPEFLTYFQNEAQLEKSRLLSDRFSAERPKGSFSTLEIQRTEQGDSAMYLCASSQGPLAGLAKNIQYFGAGTRLSVL.